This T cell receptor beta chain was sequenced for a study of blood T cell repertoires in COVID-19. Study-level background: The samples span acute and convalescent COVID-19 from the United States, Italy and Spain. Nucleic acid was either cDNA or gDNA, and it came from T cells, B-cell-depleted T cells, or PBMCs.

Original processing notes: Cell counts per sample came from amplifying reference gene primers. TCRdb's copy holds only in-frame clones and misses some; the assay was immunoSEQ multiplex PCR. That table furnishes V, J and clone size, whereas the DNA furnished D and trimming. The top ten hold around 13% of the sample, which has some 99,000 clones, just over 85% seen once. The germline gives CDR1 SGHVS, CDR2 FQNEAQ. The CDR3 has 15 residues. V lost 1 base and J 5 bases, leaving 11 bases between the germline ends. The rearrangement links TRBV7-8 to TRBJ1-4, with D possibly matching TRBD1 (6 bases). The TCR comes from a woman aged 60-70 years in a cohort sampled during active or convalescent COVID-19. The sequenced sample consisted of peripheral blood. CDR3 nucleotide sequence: TGTGCCAGCAGCTTAGACAGGGCGCAAAATGAAAAACTGTTTTTT. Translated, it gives CASSLDRAQNEKLFF.